This T cell receptor (beta chain) was obtained from a study of response to subunit inactivated influenza vaccine. In TCRdb, the RT-PCR reads were re-called with MiXCR into one record per CDR3 protein. The sample records about 570,000 distinct CDR3 sequences, around 11% being singletons. This clonotype was seen a few times. The length of the CDR3 is 13 residues. V was shortened by 5 bases and J by 8 bases, with 15 bases between the two germline ends. Germline CDR1 and CDR2: SGHVS and FNYEAQ. The same specimen was also included in a second study, on T cells expressing NK-cell markers. That source adds: Researchers built TCR beta cDNA using 5'RACE template switching with UMIs. Eight donors were sequenced, seven testing HCMV-seropositive and one testing seronegative. In five or six donors, dominant CD3+CD56+NKG2C+ clonotypes ranked among the top 10 CD8+ clonotypes. These clonotypes also led the CD3+CD56-NKG2C+ fraction in a few donors.

The chain carries TRBV7-6 and TRBJ1-2; D is unclear. The sequence derives from a man in his fifties or sixties who received an inactivated influenza vaccine. Specimen: PBMCs from blood, collected on the day of vaccination. CDR3 protein: CASSQTAMGGYTF. The DNA of the CDR3 is TGTGCCAGCAGCCAGACTGCAATGGGGGGCTACACCTTC.